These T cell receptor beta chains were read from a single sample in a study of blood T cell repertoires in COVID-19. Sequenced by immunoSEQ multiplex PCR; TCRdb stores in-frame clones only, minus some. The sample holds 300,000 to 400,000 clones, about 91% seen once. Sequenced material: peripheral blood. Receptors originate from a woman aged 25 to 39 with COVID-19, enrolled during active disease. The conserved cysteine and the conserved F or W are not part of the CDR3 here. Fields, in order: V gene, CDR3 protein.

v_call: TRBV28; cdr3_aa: ASSSGQSNQPQH
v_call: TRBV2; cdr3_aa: ASRAGGPGYT
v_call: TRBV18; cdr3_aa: ATTKGQGFNEQF
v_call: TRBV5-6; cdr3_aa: ASSQVGGYTEAF
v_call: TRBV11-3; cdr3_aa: ASSSRQGGHTGELF
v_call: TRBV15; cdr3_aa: ATNSQGLNTEAF
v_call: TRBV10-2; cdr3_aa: ASSELDRIRTDTQY
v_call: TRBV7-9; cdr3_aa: ASSLEAGRHTIY
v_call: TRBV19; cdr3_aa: ASSTTGAAGGRGYT
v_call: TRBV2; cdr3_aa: ASTQWRGTNEKLF
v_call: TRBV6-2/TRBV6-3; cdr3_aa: ASSPGLGKVEQF
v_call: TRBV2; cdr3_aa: ATDRAGGSSDTQY
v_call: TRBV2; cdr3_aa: ASSSQGGNTEAF
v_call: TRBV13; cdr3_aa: ASSRDRENSPLH
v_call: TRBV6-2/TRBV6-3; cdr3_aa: ASSNRDRVFEQY
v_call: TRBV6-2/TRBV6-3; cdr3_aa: ASSYGRVRSYNEQF
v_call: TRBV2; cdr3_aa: ASSERQFYGYT
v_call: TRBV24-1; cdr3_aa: ATSDSAGTGEFYEQY
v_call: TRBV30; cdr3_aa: AWNDGGNSPLH
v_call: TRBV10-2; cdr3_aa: AIQLAGGYNEQF
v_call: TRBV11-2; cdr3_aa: ASSLGLATGELF
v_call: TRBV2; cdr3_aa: ASSEDRGQNQPQH
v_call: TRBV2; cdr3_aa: ASRDREVWDTQY
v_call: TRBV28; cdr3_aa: ASLRYLNTEAF
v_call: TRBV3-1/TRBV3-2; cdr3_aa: ASSEEDSFTEAF
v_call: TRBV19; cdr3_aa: ASSTGQGADSPLH
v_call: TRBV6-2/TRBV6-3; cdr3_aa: ASSHRVQPSTQY
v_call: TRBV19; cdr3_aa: ASSITGGYGYT
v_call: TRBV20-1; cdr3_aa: SASSLGARGGYT
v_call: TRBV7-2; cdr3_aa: ASSLGGQEGQSLH
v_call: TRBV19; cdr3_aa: ASSTGQVQETQY
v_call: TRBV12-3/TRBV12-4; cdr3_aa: ASRGGGLYGYT
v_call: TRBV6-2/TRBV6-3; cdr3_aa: ASSRPPLDRARNIQY
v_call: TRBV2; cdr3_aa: ASNRGAQDTQY
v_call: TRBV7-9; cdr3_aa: ASSPPQGNEQF
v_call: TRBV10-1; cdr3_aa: ASPEPARVNYGYT
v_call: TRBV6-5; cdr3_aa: ASSRLSGGEHEQF
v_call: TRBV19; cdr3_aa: ASNTGWSTEAF
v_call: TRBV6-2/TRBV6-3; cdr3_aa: ASSYRDRFTYEQY
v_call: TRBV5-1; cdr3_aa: ASSLVVSPYEQY
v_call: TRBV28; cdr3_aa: ASSGDSNQPQH
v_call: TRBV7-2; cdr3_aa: ASSSRLAISTDTQY
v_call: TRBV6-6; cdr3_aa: ASSQGGSNTGELF
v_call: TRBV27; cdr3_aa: ASSRTANQPQH
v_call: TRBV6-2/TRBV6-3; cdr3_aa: ASSYFMRNEQF
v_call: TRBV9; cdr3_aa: ASSVAGGTYNEQF
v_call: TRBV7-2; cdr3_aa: ASSLGQGTGNTIY